These T cell receptor beta chains were read from a single sample in a study of T-cell memory formation after mild COVID-19. One entry per CDR3 protein results from TCRdb running MiXCR on the 5' RACE reads. The data hold 250,000 to 350,000 distinct CDR3 sequences, with 15% to 20% observed a single time. Sample: PBMCs or a T cell subset sorted from them (not recorded which). Receptors originate from a man younger than 35 who had mild COVID-19 (a few samples of this study predate the infection). Cell type and time point are not known. Each CDR3 is given without its conserved first and last residue.

V: TRBV7-2; CDR3: ASSLAGQGVEKLF
V: TRBV20-1; CDR3: SARGELASSGNTIY
V: TRBV7-3; CDR3: ASSGQRRDTQY
V: TRBV29-1; CDR3: SARQGFAGYT
V: TRBV7-2; CDR3: ASSPVRGGNTGELF
V: TRBV7-2; CDR3: ASSRDRVRNNSPLH
V: TRBV5-1; CDR3: ASSRAGGPTNEKLF
V: TRBV20-1; CDR3: SANLGHLTEAF
V: TRBV4-1; CDR3: ASSQELVRPETQY
V: TRBV7-9; CDR3: ASRSGLAGGSGEQF
V: TRBV12-3/TRBV12-4; CDR3: ATRGGGNGYT
V: TRBV6-6; CDR3: ASSYSVTTTEAF
V: TRBV28; CDR3: ASSLGLYNSPLH
V: TRBV6-5; CDR3: ASSQYTGRSSPLH
V: TRBV18; CDR3: ASSLLPSGGQETQY
V: TRBV12-3/TRBV12-4; CDR3: ASTLLGEQY
V: TRBV24-1; CDR3: ATSGTVINTGELF
V: TRBV2; CDR3: ASRETGTSGNEQF
V: TRBV12-3/TRBV12-4; CDR3: ASSPRGVYSNQPQH
V: TRBV29-1; CDR3: SVEDSERGGLADTQY
V: TRBV12-3/TRBV12-4; CDR3: ASSLATGLAYNEQF
V: TRBV7-6; CDR3: ASSLATGSTEAF
V: TRBV20-1; CDR3: SAREQGHYGYT
V: TRBV6-2/TRBV6-3; CDR3: ASSPLPAYNEQF
V: TRBV20-1; CDR3: SARSGGGWETQY
V: TRBV28; CDR3: ASSIPGAGNTIY
V: TRBV3-1; CDR3: ASSQDWQGIDTQY
V: TRBV27; CDR3: ASSPLARGGQETQY